This TCR beta chain was identified during a study of blood T cell repertoires in COVID-19. Worth noting for this clone: Distinct nucleotide sequences in the sample also encode this CDR3.

There are 14 residues in the CDR3. J gave up 4 bases and V 0 bases, and 1 base lay outside the gene matches. In germline, CDR1 is SGHRS, CDR2 YFSETQ. Clones were read by immunoSEQ multiplex PCR, and TCRdb kept only the in-frame ones, dropping some. The data contain 60,000 to 85,000 clones, roughly 80% of them seen just once; the ten biggest clones take up about 18%. This receptor was obtained from a woman aged 60-75 years with acute or convalescent COVID-19. The chain uses TRBV5-1 and TRBJ1-2; 9 positions match TRBD1. The sequenced sample consisted of peripheral blood. The CDR3 DNA reads TGCGCCAGCAGCTTGGAGGGACAGGGCTATGGCTACACCTTC. This gives the protein CASSLEGQGYGYTF. The entire variable domain, with the rest obtained from reference TRBV5-1 and TRBJ1-2, is as follows: KAGVTQTPRYLIKTRGQQVTLSCSPISGHRSVSWYQQTPGQGLQFLFEYFSETQRNKGNFPGRFSGRQFSNSRSEMNVSTLELGDSALYLCASSLEGQGYGYTFGSGTRLTVV.